This T cell receptor beta chain originates from a study of T-cell memory formation after mild COVID-19. As regards this clonotype: Its target is unknown.

The CDR3 has 16 residues. The trim removed 5 bases at V and 2 bases at J, leaving 11 bases unmatched. Germline V gene sequence: CDR1 SGHTA, CDR2 FQGTGA. MiXCR, applied by TCRdb to the 5' RACE reads, yields one record per CDR3 protein. The table shows about 320,000 distinct CDR3 sequences, with over 11% occurring only once. Study outcomes and limitations: Researchers report contracting CD4+ clones mostly in CM and EM, with CD8+ clones in EMRA. Some clones that responded turned up in pre-infection memory, which suggests that cross-reactive memory joined in.

Sample: PBMCs or a T cell subset sorted from them (not recorded which). The sequence was collected from a man aged 18 to 30 who had mild COVID-19 (a few samples of this study predate the infection). Cell type and time point are not known. This sequence joins TRBV7-3 and TRBJ1-2; 7 bases are a match to TRBD1. CDR3 DNA: TGTGCCAGCAGCCCCTCGGGGGACAGAGCGAACTATGGCTACACCTTC. Its translation: CASSPSGDRANYGYTF.